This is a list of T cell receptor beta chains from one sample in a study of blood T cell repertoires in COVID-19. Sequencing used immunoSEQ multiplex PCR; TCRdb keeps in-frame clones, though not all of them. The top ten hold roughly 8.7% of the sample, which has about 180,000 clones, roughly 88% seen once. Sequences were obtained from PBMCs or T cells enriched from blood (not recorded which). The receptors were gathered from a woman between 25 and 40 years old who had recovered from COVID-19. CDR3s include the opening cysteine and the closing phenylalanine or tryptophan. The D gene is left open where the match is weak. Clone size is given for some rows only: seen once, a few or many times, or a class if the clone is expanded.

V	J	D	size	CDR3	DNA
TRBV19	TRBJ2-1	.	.	CASSPVLSGAYNEQFF	TGTGCCAGTAGTCCCGTACTCAGCGGAGCCTACAATGAGCAGTTCTTC
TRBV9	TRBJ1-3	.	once	CASSVGGLGRAGNTIYF	TGTGCCAGCAGCGTCGGGGGGTTAGGGAGGGCTGGAAACACCATATATTTT
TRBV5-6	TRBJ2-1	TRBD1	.	CASSLRTGSHEQFF	TGTGCCAGCAGTCTTCGGACAGGGAGCCATGAGCAGTTCTTC
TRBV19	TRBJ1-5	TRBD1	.	CASSLLQGLSNQPQHF	TGTGCCAGTAGTCTCCTACAGGGGTTAAGCAATCAGCCCCAGCATTTT
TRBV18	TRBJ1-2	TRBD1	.	CASSPSTGDGYTF	TGTGCCAGCTCACCATCCACAGGGGATGGCTACACCTTC
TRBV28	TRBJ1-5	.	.	CASGTTFEPQHF	TGTGCCAGTGGGACAACCTTTGAGCCCCAGCATTTT
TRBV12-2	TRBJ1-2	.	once	CASRFSTLGGRRSSYYGYTF	TGTGCAAGTCGCTTCTCAACCCTCGGGGGACGCCGATCGTCTTACTATGGCTACACCTTC
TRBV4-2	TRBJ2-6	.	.	CASSQDRRASGANVLTF	TGTGCCAGCAGCCAAGATCGCAGGGCCTCTGGGGCCAACGTCCTGACTTTC
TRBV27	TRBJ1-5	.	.	CASSLSGVGNQPQHF	TGTGCCAGCAGTTTATCAGGGGTCGGCAATCAGCCCCAGCATTTT
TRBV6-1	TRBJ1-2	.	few	CASSGRAGGSQYGYTF	TGTGCCAGCAGTGGCCGGGCGGGCGGCTCCCAATATGGCTACACCTTC
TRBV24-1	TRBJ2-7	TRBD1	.	CATRDSSSYEQYF	TGTGCCACCCGGGACAGTAGCTCCTACGAGCAGTACTTC
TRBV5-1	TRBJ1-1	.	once	CASSWEGGSEAFF	TGCGCCAGCAGCTGGGAGGGGGGCTCTGAAGCTTTCTTT
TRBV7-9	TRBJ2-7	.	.	CASSSALAREQYF	TGTGCCAGCAGCTCGGCGCTAGCCCGCGAGCAGTACTTC
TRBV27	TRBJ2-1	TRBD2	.	CASSAGLAVNEQFF	TGTGCCAGCAGTGCGGGACTAGCGGTTAATGAGCAGTTCTTC
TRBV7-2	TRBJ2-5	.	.	CASSLQTGVGETQYF	TGTGCCAGCAGCCTCCAGACGGGAGTTGGAGAGACCCAGTACTTC
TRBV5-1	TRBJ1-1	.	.	CASSLQMNTEAFF	TGCGCCAGCAGCTTACAAATGAACACTGAAGCTTTCTTT
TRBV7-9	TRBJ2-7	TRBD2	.	CASSSHDSPAGGYEQYF	TGTGCCAGCAGCTCCCATGATTCCCCGGCGGGAGGGTACGAGCAGTACTTC
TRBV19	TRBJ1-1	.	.	CASTGRGNGDTEAFF	TGTGCCAGTACGGGCAGGGGTAATGGAGACACTGAAGCTTTCTTT
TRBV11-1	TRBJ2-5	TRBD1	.	CASSSGQQETQYF	TGTGCCAGCAGCTCGGGACAGCAAGAGACCCAGTACTTC
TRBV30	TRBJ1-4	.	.	CAWRLWNAGGEKLFF	TGTGCCTGGAGATTGTGGAACGCCGGGGGTGAAAAACTGTTTTTT
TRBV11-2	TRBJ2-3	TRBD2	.	CASSPGLAEGDTQYF	TGTGCCAGCAGTCCGGGACTAGCGGAGGGGGATACGCAGTATTTT
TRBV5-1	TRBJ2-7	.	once	CASSPGIWSYEQYF	TGCGCCAGCAGCCCAGGAATATGGTCCTACGAGCAGTACTTC
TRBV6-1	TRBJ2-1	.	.	CASSEAGAVWQFF	TGTGCCAGCAGTGAAGCGGGGGCGGTATGGCAGTTCTTC
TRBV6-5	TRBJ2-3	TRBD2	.	CASSPRGDRTDTQYF	TGTGCCAGCAGTCCTCGGGGGGATCGCACAGATACGCAGTATTTT
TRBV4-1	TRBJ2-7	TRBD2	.	CASSQAELAGGQSYEQYF	TGCGCCAGCAGCCAAGCTGAACTAGCGGGAGGGCAATCCTACGAGCAGTACTTC
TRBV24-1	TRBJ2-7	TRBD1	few	CATSDAGTDLDEQYF	TGTGCCACCAGTGATGCCGGGACAGATTTAGACGAGCAGTACTTC
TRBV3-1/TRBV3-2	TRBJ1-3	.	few	CASSQAPGLSGNTIYF	TGTGCCAGCAGCCAGGCCCCAGGGCTTTCTGGAAACACCATATATTTT
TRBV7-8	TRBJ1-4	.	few	CASSPRQVTEKLFF	TGTGCCAGCAGCCCTCGACAGGTTACTGAAAAACTGTTTTTT
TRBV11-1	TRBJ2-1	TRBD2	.	CASSLLASGAYNEQFF	TGTGCCAGCAGCTTACTGGCTAGCGGGGCCTACAATGAGCAGTTCTTC
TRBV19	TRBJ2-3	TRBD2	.	CASSSGGTDTQYF	TGTGCCAGTAGTAGCGGGGGGACAGATACGCAGTATTTT
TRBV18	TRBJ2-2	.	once	CASSPQQGMGVTGELFF	TGTGCCAGCTCACCACAGCAGGGGATGGGGGTCACCGGGGAGCTGTTTTTT
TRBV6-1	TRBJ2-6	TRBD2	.	CASSESAGGHSGANVLTF	TGTGCCAGCAGTGAATCAGCGGGAGGACACTCTGGGGCCAACGTCCTGACTTTC
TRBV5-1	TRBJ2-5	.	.	CASSLLQETQYF	TGCGCCAGCAGCTTGCTTCAAGAGACCCAGTACTTC
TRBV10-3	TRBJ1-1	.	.	CAISENRNTEAFF	TGTGCCATCAGTGAAAACAGGAACACTGAAGCTTTCTTT
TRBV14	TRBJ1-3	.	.	CASSQGAPGWAGNTIYF	TGTGCCAGCAGCCAAGGGGCCCCTGGATGGGCTGGAAACACCATATATTTT
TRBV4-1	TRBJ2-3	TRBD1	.	CASSPGTGDTDTQYF	TGCGCCAGCAGCCCTGGGACAGGTGACACAGATACGCAGTATTTT
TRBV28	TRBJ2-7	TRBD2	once	CASSSVGLAGGPGEQYF	TGTGCCAGCAGTTCCGTCGGACTAGCGGGAGGGCCAGGGGAGCAGTACTTC
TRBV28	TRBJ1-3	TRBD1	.	CASSYSGTGAGNTIYF	TGTGCCAGCAGTTACTCCGGGACAGGGGCTGGAAACACCATATATTTT
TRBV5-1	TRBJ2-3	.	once	CASSQDSEDTQYF	TGCGCCAGCAGCCAGGATTCAGAAGATACGCAGTATTTT
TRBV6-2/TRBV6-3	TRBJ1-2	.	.	CASSYSLRQKIYGYTF	TGTGCCAGCAGTTACTCGCTCCGACAGAAAATCTATGGCTACACCTTC
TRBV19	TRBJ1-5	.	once	CASSISAGALNQPQHF	TGTGCCAGTAGTATTTCGGCAGGGGCACTCAATCAGCCCCAGCATTTT
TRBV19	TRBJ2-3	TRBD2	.	CASSTDSGAYTDTQYF	TGTGCCAGTAGCACAGATAGCGGGGCCTACACAGATACGCAGTATTTT
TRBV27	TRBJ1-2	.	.	CASSPWRGGAKDYGYTF	TGTGCCAGCAGTCCCTGGCGGGGGGGCGCAAAAGACTATGGCTACACCTTC
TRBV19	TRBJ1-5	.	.	CASSIGRATSNQPQHF	TGTGCCAGTAGTATAGGCAGGGCTACCAGCAATCAGCCCCAGCATTTT
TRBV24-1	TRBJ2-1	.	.	CATSGGVLEQFF	TGTGCCACCAGTGGCGGGGTCCTTGAGCAGTTCTTC
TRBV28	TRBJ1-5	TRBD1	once	CASSLGQGGQPQHF	TGTGCCAGCAGTTTGGGACAGGGAGGTCAGCCCCAGCATTTT
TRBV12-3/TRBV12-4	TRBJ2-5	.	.	CASSTSGPQYF	TGTGCCAGCAGTACATCAGGGCCGCAGTACTTC
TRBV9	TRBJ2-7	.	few	CASSVGGDGVEQYF	TGTGCCAGCAGCGTAGGGGGAGATGGGGTCGAGCAGTACTTC
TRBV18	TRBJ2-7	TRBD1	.	CASSPGTDGYEQYF	TGTGCCAGCTCACCCGGGACAGATGGCTACGAGCAGTACTTC
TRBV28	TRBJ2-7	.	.	CASSFPGVGRYEQYF	TGTGCCAGCAGTTTCCCCGGGGTAGGACGCTACGAGCAGTACTTC
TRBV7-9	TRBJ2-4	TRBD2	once	CASSTTSGRTKNIQYF	TGTGCCAGCAGCACCACTAGCGGGAGAACCAAAAACATTCAGTACTTC
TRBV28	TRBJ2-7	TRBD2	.	CASSTSGYEQYF	TGTGCCAGCAGTACTAGCGGCTACGAGCAGTACTTC